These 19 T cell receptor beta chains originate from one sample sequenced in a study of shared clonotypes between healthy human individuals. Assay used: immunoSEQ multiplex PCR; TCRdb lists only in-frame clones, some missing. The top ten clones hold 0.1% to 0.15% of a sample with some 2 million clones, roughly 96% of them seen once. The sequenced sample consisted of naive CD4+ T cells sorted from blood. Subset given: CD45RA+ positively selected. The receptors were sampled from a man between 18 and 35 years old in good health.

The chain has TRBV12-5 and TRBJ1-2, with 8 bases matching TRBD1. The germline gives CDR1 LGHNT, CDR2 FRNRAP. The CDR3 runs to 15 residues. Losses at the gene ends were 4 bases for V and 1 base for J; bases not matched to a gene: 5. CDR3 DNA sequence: TGTGCTAGTGGTTCGATCGGACAGGGTAACTATGGCTACACCTTC. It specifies CASGSIGQGNYGYTF.

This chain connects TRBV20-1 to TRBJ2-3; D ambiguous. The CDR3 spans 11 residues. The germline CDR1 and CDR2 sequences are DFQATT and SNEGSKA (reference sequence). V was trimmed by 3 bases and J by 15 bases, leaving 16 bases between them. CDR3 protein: CSASSPSSGYF. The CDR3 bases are TGCAGTGCTAGCTCCCCGAGCTCTGGATATTTT.

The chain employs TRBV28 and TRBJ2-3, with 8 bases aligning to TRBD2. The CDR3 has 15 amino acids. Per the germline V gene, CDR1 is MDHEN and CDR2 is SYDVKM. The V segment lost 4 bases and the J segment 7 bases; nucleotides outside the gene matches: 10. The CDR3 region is CASSSAGGPSNTQYF. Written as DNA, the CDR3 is TGTGCCAGCAGTTCCGCGGGGGGTCCTTCGAATACGCAGTATTTT.

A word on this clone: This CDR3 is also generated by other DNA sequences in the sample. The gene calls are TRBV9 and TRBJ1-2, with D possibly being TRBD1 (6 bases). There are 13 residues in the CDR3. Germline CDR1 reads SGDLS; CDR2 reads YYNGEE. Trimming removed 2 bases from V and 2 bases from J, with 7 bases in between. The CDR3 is CASSVQGNYGYTF. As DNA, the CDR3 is TGTGCCAGCAGCGTTCAGGGGAACTATGGCTACACCTTC.

CDR3 amino acids: CASSVVKDTQYF. CDR3 DNA: TGTGCCAGCAGTGTGGTTAAAGATACGCAGTATTTT. The J gene is TRBJ2-3, the V gene TRBV2, with D unresolved. Germline V gene data show CDR1 as SNHLY and CDR2 as FYNNEI. The germline V and J ends were trimmed by 4 bases and 5 bases, with 7 bases remaining between them. The CDR3 is 12 residues long.

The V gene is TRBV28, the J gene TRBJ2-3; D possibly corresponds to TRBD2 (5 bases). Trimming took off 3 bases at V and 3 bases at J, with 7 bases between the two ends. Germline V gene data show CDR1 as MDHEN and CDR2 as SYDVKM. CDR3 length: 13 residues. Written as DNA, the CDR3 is TGTGCCAGCAGTTTGGGAGCAACAGATACGCAGTATTTT. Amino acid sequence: CASSLGATDTQYF.

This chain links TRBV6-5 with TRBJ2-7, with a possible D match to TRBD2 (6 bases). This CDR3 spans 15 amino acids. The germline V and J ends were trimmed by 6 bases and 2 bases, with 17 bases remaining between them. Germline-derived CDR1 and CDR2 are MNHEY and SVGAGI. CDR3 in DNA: TGTGCCAGCAGACTGGGGAGGTATGGCCCCTACGAGCAGTACTTC. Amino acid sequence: CASRLGRYGPYEQYF.

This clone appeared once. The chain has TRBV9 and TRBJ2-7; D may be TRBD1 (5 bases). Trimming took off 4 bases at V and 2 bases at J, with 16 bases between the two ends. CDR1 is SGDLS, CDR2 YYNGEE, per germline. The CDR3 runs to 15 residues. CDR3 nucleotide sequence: TGTGCCAGCAGCCCTGGGGCGGCAGCAGCCTACGAGCAGTACTTC. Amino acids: CASSPGAAAAYEQYF. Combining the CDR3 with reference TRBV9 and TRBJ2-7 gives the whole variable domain DSGVTQTPKHLITATGQRVTLRCSPRSGDLSVYWYQQSLDQGLQFLIQYYNGEERAKGNILERFSAQQFPDLHSELNLSSLELGDSALYFCASSPGAAAAYEQYFGPGTRLTVT.

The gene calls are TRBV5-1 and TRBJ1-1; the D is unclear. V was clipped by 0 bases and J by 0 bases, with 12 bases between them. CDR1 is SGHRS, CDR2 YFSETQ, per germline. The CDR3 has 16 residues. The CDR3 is CASSLGSFSMNTEAFF. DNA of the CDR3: TGCGCCAGCAGCTTGGGTAGCTTCAGCATGAACACTGAAGCTTTCTTT.

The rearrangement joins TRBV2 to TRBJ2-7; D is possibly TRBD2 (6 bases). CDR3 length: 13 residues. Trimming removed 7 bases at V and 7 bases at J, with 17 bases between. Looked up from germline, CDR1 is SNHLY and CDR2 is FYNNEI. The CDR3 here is CASTEGYLGEQYF. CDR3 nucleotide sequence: TGTGCCAGCACGGAGGGCTACTTGGGGGAGCAGTACTTC.

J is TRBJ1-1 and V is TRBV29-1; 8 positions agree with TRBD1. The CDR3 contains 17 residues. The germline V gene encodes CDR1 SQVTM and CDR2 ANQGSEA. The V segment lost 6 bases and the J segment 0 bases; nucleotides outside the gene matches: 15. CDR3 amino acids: CSVTIGQGEPLNTEAFF. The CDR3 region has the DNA TGCAGCGTGACAATCGGACAGGGCGAACCCTTGAACACTGAAGCTTTCTTT.

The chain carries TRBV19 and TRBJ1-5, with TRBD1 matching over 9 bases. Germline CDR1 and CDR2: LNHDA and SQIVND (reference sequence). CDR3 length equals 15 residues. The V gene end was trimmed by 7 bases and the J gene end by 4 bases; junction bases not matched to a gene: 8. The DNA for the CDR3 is TGTGCCAGTACCCTACGGGGGACAGGGAATCAGCCCCAGCATTTT. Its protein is CASTLRGTGNQPQHF.

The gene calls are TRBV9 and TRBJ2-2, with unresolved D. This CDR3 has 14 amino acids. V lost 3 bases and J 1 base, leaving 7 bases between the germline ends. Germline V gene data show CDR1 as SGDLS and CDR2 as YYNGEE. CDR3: CASSALGNTGELFF. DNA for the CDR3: TGTGCCAGCAGCGCACTCGGGAACACCGGGGAGCTGTTTTTT.

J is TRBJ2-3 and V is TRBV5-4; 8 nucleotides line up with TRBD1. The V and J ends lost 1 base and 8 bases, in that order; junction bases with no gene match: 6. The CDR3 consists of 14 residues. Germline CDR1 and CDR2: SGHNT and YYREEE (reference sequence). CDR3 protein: CASSLQGAIGTQYF. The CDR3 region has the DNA TGTGCCAGCAGCTTGCAGGGGGCGATCGGTACGCAGTATTTT. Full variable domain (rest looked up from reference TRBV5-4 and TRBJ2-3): ETGVTQSPTHLIKTRGQQVTLRCSSQSGHNTVSWYQQALGQGPQFIFQYYREEENGRGNFPPRFSGLQFPNYSSELNVNALELDDSALYLCASSLQGAIGTQYFGPGTRLTVL.

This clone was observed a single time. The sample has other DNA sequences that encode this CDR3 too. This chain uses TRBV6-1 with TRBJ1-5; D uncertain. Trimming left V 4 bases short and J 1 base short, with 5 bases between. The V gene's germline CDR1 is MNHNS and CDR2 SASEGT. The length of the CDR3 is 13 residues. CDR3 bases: TGTGCCAGCAGTGTGGACAGCAATCAGCCCCAGCATTTT. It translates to CASSVDSNQPQHF.

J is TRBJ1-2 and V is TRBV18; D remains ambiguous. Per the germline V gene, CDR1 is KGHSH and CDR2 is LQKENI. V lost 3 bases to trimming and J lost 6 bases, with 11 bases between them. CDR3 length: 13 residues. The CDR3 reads CASSPLSGDGYTF. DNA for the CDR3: TGTGCCAGCTCACCCTTATCGGGCGATGGCTACACCTTC.

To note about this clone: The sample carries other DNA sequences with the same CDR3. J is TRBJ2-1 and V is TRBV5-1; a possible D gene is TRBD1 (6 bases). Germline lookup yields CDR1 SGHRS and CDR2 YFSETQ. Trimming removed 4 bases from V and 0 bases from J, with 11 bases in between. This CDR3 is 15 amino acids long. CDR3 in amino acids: CASSRTGSSYNEQFF. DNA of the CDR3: TGCGCCAGCAGCCGAACAGGGAGCTCCTACAATGAGCAGTTCTTC.

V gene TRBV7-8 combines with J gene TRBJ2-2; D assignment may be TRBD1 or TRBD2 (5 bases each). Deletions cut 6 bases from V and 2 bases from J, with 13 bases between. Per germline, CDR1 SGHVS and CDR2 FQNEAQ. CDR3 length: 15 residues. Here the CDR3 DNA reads TGTGCCAGCAGAAGTTGGGACGGTAACACCGGGGAGCTGTTTTTT. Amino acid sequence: CASRSWDGNTGELFF.

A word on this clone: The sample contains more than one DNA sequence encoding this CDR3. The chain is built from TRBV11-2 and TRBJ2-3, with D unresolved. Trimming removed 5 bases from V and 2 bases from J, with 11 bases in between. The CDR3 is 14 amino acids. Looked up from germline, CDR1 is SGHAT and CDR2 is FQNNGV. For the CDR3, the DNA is TGTGCCAGCAGCCCGGGTTTAAACACAGATACGCAGTATTTT. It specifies CASSPGLNTDTQYF. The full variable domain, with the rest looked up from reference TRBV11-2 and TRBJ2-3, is EAGVAQSPRYKIIEKRQSVAFWCNPISGHATLYWYQQILGQGPKLLIQFQNNGVVDDSQLPKDRFSAERLKGVDSTLKIQPAKLEDSAVYLCASSPGLNTDTQYFGPGTRLTVL.